One sample yielded the 20 T cell receptor beta chains listed below, sequenced in a study of blood T cell repertoires in COVID-19. Clones were sequenced by immunoSEQ multiplex PCR, and TCRdb holds only the in-frame ones, with some missing. The table lists tens of thousands of clones, around 84% of them singletons, with about 14% in the top ten. Material: peripheral blood. Receptor source: a middle-aged man with active or convalescent COVID-19.

This clone has only one observation. V and J are TRBV7-3 and TRBJ1-2; 10 bases line up with TRBD1. This CDR3 spans 18 amino acids. The J segment lost 1 base and the V segment lost 5 bases, leaving 13 bases of the junction unmatched. Germline CDR1 SGHTA, CDR2 FQGTGA. CDR3: CASSPTGRGTGDNYGYTF. Here the CDR3 DNA reads TGTGCCAGCAGCCCCACCGGGCGCGGGACAGGGGATAACTATGGCTACACCTTC.

This clone was detected only once. This chain joins TRBV6-1 and TRBJ2-3, with a possible D match to TRBD2 (5 bases). V lost 0 bases and J lost 7, with 20 bases in between. The V gene's germline CDR1 is MNHNS and CDR2 SASEGT. The CDR3 covers 17 residues. The CDR3 bases are TGTGCCAGCAGTGAAGCGGGCGCGGGTAGAGGACTGAATACGCAGTATTTT. The encoded protein is CASSEAGAGRGLNTQYF.

V is TRBV6-6 and J is TRBJ1-5; D not resolved. Trimming cost V 6 bases and J 0 bases, with 6 bases left between them. The germline V gene encodes CDR1 MNHNY and CDR2 SVGAGI (reference sequence). There are 13 residues in the CDR3. For the CDR3, the DNA is TGTGCCAGCAGCCACACTAGCAATCAGCCCCAGCATTTT. Its translation: CASSHTSNQPQHF.

The V and J genes are TRBV20-1 and TRBJ1-1; D gene uncertain. The length of the CDR3 is 10 residues. Germline V lookup: CDR1 DFQATT, CDR2 SNEGSKA (reference sequence). V was cut by 1 base and J by 11 bases, with 8 bases left in between. The CDR3 is CSARGEGAFF. The CDR3, as DNA: TGCAGTGCTAGAGGGGAGGGCGCTTTCTTT.

The rearrangement joins TRBV18 to TRBJ1-1; a possible D gene is TRBD1 (6 bases). Trimming left V 3 bases short and J 1 base short, with 9 bases between. Germline V CDR1 and CDR2: KGHSH, LQKENI. CDR3 length equals 14 residues. CDR3 sequence reads: CASSPAGANTEAFF. The CDR3 nucleotides read TGTGCCAGCTCACCTGCGGGGGCGAACACTGAAGCTTTCTTT.

CDR3 protein: CASSLAGTGGTEAFF. Here the CDR3 DNA reads TGTGCCAGCAGCTTAGCCGGGACAGGAGGCACTGAAGCTTTCTTT. V gene TRBV11-2 combines with J gene TRBJ1-1, with 8 bases that match TRBD1. Germline CDR1 is SGHAT and CDR2 is FQNNGV. CDR3 length: 15 amino acids. V was clipped by 1 base and J by 4 bases; unmatched bases: 5.

The V gene is TRBV14, the J gene TRBJ2-5; 7 bases line up with TRBD2. Germline CDR1 is SGHDN and CDR2 is FVKESK. CDR3 size: 16 residues. V was clipped by 3 bases and J by 2 bases; unmatched bases: 9. This chain's CDR3 is CASSQTTSLVQETQYF. DNA of the CDR3: TGTGCCAGCAGCCAGACGACTAGCTTAGTGCAAGAGACCCAGTACTTC.

In DNA form, the CDR3 reads TGCGCCAGCGAGGGGACAGTGAACACTGAAGCTTTCTTT. This sequence encodes CASEGTVNTEAFF. This rearrangement joins TRBV10-2 to TRBJ1-1, with 7 bases identical to TRBD1. Germline values: CDR1 WSHSY, CDR2 SAAADI. The CDR3 is made up of 13 amino acids. V was pared by 8 bases and J by 0 bases, with 3 bases of the junction left unmatched.

This rearrangement joins TRBV11-2 to TRBJ2-2; D perhaps matches TRBD1 (7 bases). The V gene's germline CDR1 is SGHAT and CDR2 FQNNGV. V was trimmed by 7 bases and J by 5 bases, leaving 20 bases between them. This CDR3 is built from 16 residues. DNA for the CDR3: TGTGCCAGCACCACATGGGGCCAGGGGGGTACCGGGGAGCTGTTTTTT. Protein: CASTTWGQGGTGELFF.

The J gene is TRBJ1-5, the V gene TRBV18; 8 nucleotides align to TRBD1. Trimming at V came to 2 bases and at J to 2 bases, leaving 5 bases not matched to a gene. The length of the CDR3 is 16 residues. Germline V gene sequence: CDR1 KGHSH, CDR2 LQKENI. The CDR3 DNA reads as TGTGCCAGCTCACCAAGGCCAGGGGGCGGCAATCAGCCCCAGCATTTT. Its translation: CASSPRPGGGNQPQHF.

The chain recombines TRBV5-1 with TRBJ2-5; a weak D match, TRBD2 (7 bases). The germline V and J ends were trimmed by 0 bases and 2 bases, with 14 bases remaining between them. This CDR3 contains 16 residues. Germline V gives CDR1 SGHRS, CDR2 YFSETQ. CDR3 residues: CASSLGAGALQETQYF. The DNA of the CDR3 is TGCGCCAGCAGCTTGGGGGCGGGGGCCCTACAAGAGACCCAGTACTTC.

The rearrangement links TRBV6-5 to TRBJ2-7; 7 nucleotides agree with TRBD1. The CDR3 extends over 14 amino acids. Germline CDR1 MNHEY, CDR2 SVGAGI. J was trimmed by 3 bases and V by 0 bases; bases with no gene match: 2. Here the CDR3 reads CASSYSGQSYEQYF. In nucleotides, the CDR3 is TGTGCCAGCAGTTACTCGGGACAGAGCTACGAGCAGTACTTC.

The gene calls are TRBV11-2 and TRBJ2-2; 8 positions agree with TRBD2. The CDR3 contains 19 residues. The V segment lost 1 base and the J segment 1 base; nucleotides outside the gene matches: 11. CDR1 SGHAT and CDR2 FQNNGV come from the germline V gene. CDR3 loop: CASSLATGGHRLNTGELFF. CDR3 DNA: TGTGCCAGCAGCTTAGCCACGGGGGGGCATCGATTGAACACCGGGGAGCTGTTTTTT.

V usage is TRBV5-4 and J usage is TRBJ2-5, with TRBD1 matching 9 bases. CDR1 and CDR2 from the germline V gene are SGHNT and YYREEE (reference sequence). The CDR3 spans 14 residues. V shed 4 bases and J 4 bases; nucleotides not matched to a gene: 5. CDR3 bases: TGTGCCAGCAGCAAAGGGACAGGGAGAGAGACCCAGTACTTC. It codes for CASSKGTGRETQYF.

This clone was seen only a few times. The chain recombines TRBV5-6 with TRBJ2-5, with 9 bases identical to TRBD2. From germline, CDR1 is SGHDT and CDR2 YYEEEE. The CDR3 consists of 19 residues. After removal of 4 bases from V and 4 bases from J, the junction contained 20 bases not matched to a gene. The CDR3 nucleotides are TGTGCCAGCAGCCGCCTTAGTAGCGGGGGCGCCAGGAGTCGAGAGACCCAGTACTTC. As protein: CASSRLSSGGARSRETQYF.

This CDR3 is CASSLDPTSGGAPETQYF. The CDR3 region has the DNA TGTGCCAGCAGCTTGGACCCCACTAGCGGGGGGGCCCCAGAGACCCAGTACTTC. J is TRBJ2-5 and V is TRBV5-4; TRBD2 agrees at 13 bases. V shed 0 bases, J shed 4 bases, and the junction held 9 bases outside the gene matches. Germline CDR1 SGHNT, CDR2 YYREEE (reference sequence). This CDR3 is built from 18 residues.

The V and J genes are TRBV6-6 and TRBJ2-7; weak D call: TRBD1 (6 bases). This CDR3 spans 12 amino acids. Germline values: CDR1 MNHNY, CDR2 SVGAGI (reference sequence). V was cut by 5 bases and J by 3 bases, with 8 bases left in between. The CDR3 coding sequence is TGTGCCAGCAGTCAGACAGGCTACGAGCAGTACTTC. This codes for CASSQTGYEQYF.

The chain couples TRBV7-9 to TRBJ2-3, with D maybe TRBD1 (5 bases). CDR1 and CDR2 from the germline V gene are SEHNR and FQNEAQ (reference sequence). V was shortened by 6 bases and J by 5 bases, with 9 bases between the two germline ends. The CDR3 runs to 12 residues. The CDR3: CASSGHLDTQYF. DNA for the CDR3: TGTGCCAGCAGTGGACACTTAGATACGCAGTATTTT.

The chain links TRBV11-2 to TRBJ1-2; D is unclear. The CDR3 contains 13 residues. CDR1 and CDR2 (germline): SGHAT, FQNNGV. Trimming cost V 1 base and J 7 bases, with 10 bases left between them. The CDR3 spells CASSLAFAGGYTF. CDR3 sequence (DNA): TGTGCCAGCAGCTTAGCGTTCGCGGGTGGCTACACCTTC.

The chain has TRBV7-8 and TRBJ1-1, with a possible D match to TRBD1 (6 bases). V lost 4 bases to trimming and J lost 4 bases, with 16 bases between them. CDR1 is SGHVS, CDR2 FQNEAQ, per germline. The CDR3 is 15 residues long. The CDR3 sequence is CASSSATGAATEAFF. The CDR3 region has the DNA TGTGCCAGCAGCTCCGCGACAGGTGCGGCCACTGAAGCTTTCTTT. The full variable domain, rest sourced from reference TRBV7-8 and TRBJ1-1, is GAGVSQSPRYKVAKRGQDVALRCDPISGHVSLFWYQQALGQGPEFLTYFQNEAQLDKSGLPSDRFFAERPEGSVSTLKIQRTQQEDSAVYLCASSSATGAATEAFFGQGTRLTVV.